Presented here are 27 T cell receptor beta chains from one specimen sequenced in a study of blood T cell repertoires in COVID-19. Measured with immunoSEQ multiplex PCR; TCRdb has only the in-frame clones, and not every one. The sample yields approximately 110,000 clones, under 80% seen once. Sequenced material: peripheral blood. The source of these receptors is a woman aged 70-85 years with acute or convalescent COVID-19.

V gene TRBV15 combines with J gene TRBJ2-1; TRBD2 agrees at 16 bases. Trimming removed 0 bases from V and 0 bases from J; junction bases left unmatched: 5. There are 20 residues in the CDR3. From germline, CDR1 is LNHNV and CDR2 YYDKDF (reference sequence). CDR3 residues: CATSRDPGTSGGVSYNEQFF. The CDR3, as DNA: TGTGCCACCAGCAGAGACCCCGGGACTAGCGGGGGGGTCTCCTACAATGAGCAGTTCTTC.

The chain employs TRBV11-2 and TRBJ1-1; TRBD1 might be the D (6 bases). V was shortened by 7 bases and J by 7 bases, with 16 bases between the two germline ends. This CDR3 spans 13 amino acids. From germline, CDR1 is SGHAT and CDR2 FQNNGV. CDR3 in DNA: TGTGCCAGCACACAGGGATCTATTCTTGAAGCTTTCTTT. Its protein is CASTQGSILEAFF.

The rearrangement uses TRBV5-8 and TRBJ2-5; TRBD1 matches 10 bases. The CDR3 length is 15 residues. Germline CDR1 reads SGHTS; CDR2 reads YDEGEE. V shed 1 base, J shed 4 bases, and the junction held 4 bases outside the gene matches. CDR3: CASSLRGQGGETQYF. Here the CDR3 DNA reads TGTGCCAGCAGCTTGCGTGGACAGGGGGGAGAGACCCAGTACTTC. The full variable domain, rest sourced from reference TRBV5-8 and TRBJ2-5, is EAGVTQSPTHLIKTRGQQATLRCSPISGHTSVYWYQQALGLGLQFLLWYDEGEERNRGNFPPRFSGRQFPNYSSELNVNALELEDSALYLCASSLRGQGGETQYFGPGTRLLVL.

This chain connects TRBV2 to TRBJ2-2; 9 nucleotides align to TRBD2. The germline gives CDR1 SNHLY, CDR2 FYNNEI. After removal of 4 bases from V and 6 bases from J, the junction contained 6 bases not matched to a gene. This CDR3 comprises 15 residues. The CDR3 sequence is CASSVRTSDPGELFF. The CDR3 nucleotides read TGTGCCAGCAGTGTGCGGACTAGCGACCCCGGGGAGCTGTTTTTT.

The V gene is TRBV2, the J gene TRBJ2-7; 7 nucleotides align to TRBD1. Germline-derived CDR1 and CDR2 are SNHLY and FYNNEI. The CDR3 length is 15 residues. Germline trimming cut 4 bases from V and 7 bases from J; bases unmatched to any gene: 13. As DNA, the CDR3 is TGTGCCAGCAGTGGGTTGGGGCAGGGGGTTGGGGAGCAGTACTTC. Translated, it gives CASSGLGQGVGEQYF.

CDR3 in amino acids: CASYADRSYNEQFF. CDR3 DNA sequence: TGCGCCAGCTACGCGGACAGGAGCTACAATGAGCAGTTCTTC. This chain connects TRBV5-1 to TRBJ2-1; 7 nucleotides align to TRBD1. Per the germline V gene, CDR1 is SGHRS and CDR2 is YFSETQ. V gave up 7 bases and J gave up 3 bases; unmatched junction bases: 7. CDR3 length equals 14 residues.

J is TRBJ1-4 and V is TRBV3-1 (or the pseudogene TRBV3-2); 7 nucleotides line up with TRBD1. CDR1 LGHDT and CDR2 YNNKEL come from the germline V gene (reference sequence). Germline trimming cut 3 bases from V and 8 bases from J; bases unmatched to any gene: 9. The CDR3 runs to 15 residues. The CDR3: CASSQGQFLEEKLFF. As DNA, the CDR3 is TGTGCCAGCAGCCAGGGACAGTTCTTAGAAGAAAAACTGTTTTTT.

The chain combines TRBV30 with TRBJ1-6; 7 bases fit TRBD1. The J segment lost 8 bases and the V segment lost 2 bases, leaving 9 bases of the junction unmatched. Germline values: CDR1 GTSNPN, CDR2 SVGIG (reference sequence). The CDR3 is 15 residues long. In nucleotides, the CDR3 is TGTGCCTGGAGTAAGGAAAGGGGGCGGGATTCACCCCTCCACTTT. It specifies CAWSKERGRDSPLHF.

The rearrangement joins TRBV12-5 to TRBJ1-3; perhaps TRBD1 as D (6 bases). The CDR3 length is 16 residues. Germline V CDR1 and CDR2: LGHNT, FRNRAP. The ends were cut back, 7 bases at V and 3 bases at J, with 19 bases in the middle. For the CDR3, the DNA is TGTGCTAGTGAATCTCAAAACAGGGCTGGTGGAAACACCATATATTTT. It translates to CASESQNRAGGNTIYF.

In nucleotides, the CDR3 is TGTGCCTGGAGTAGGACAGGGACAACCTTCTATGGCTACACCTTC. It specifies CAWSRTGTTFYGYTF. The chain links TRBV30 to TRBJ1-2, with 8 bases identical to TRBD1. CDR3 length: 15 amino acids. V lost 2 bases to trimming and J lost 4 bases; unmatched junction nucleotides: 9. CDR1 and CDR2 from the germline V gene are GTSNPN and SVGIG (reference sequence).

This rearrangement joins TRBV28 to TRBJ2-2; TRBD1 might be the D (5 bases). The CDR3 spans 14 residues. V dropped 1 base and J dropped 6 bases, with 9 bases sitting between them. Germline values: CDR1 MDHEN, CDR2 SYDVKM. The CDR3 DNA is TGTGCCAGCAGTTTATTTAGCAGGGCCGGGGAGCTGTTTTTT. It yields the protein CASSLFSRAGELFF.

The chain uses TRBV5-6 and TRBJ2-1, with 9 bases fitting TRBD2. Germline V lookup: CDR1 SGHDT, CDR2 YYEEEE. This CDR3 region has 16 residues. V gave up 0 bases and J gave up 8 bases; unmatched junction bases: 9. This chain's CDR3 is CASSLEASGDRDEQFF. CDR3 DNA: TGTGCCAGCAGCTTGGAGGCTAGCGGGGATCGGGATGAGCAGTTCTTC.

The chain employs TRBV7-2 and TRBJ2-7, with a weak D call TRBD2 (6 bases). Germline-derived CDR1 and CDR2 are SGHTA and FQGNSA. The V and J ends lost 2 bases and 7 bases respectively, with 15 bases between them. The length of the CDR3 is 14 residues. This CDR3 is CASSLRPSRGEQYF. In nucleotides, the CDR3 is TGTGCCAGCAGCTTAAGGCCATCTCGGGGGGAGCAGTACTTC.

The chain recombines TRBV6-5 with TRBJ1-1; perhaps TRBD1 as D (6 bases). The CDR3 is made up of 12 amino acids. V lost 6 bases and J lost 6, with 11 bases in between. CDR1 MNHEY and CDR2 SVGAGI come from the germline V gene. The CDR3 loop is CASRGTLSEAFF. In DNA, the CDR3 is TGTGCCAGCAGGGGGACATTGTCTGAAGCTTTCTTT.

The J gene is TRBJ1-2, the V gene TRBV2, with TRBD1 identical over 7 bases. Trimming removed 7 bases from V and 0 bases from J; junction bases left unmatched: 5. The CDR3 is 14 amino acids. Looked up from germline, CDR1 is SNHLY and CDR2 is FYNNEI. The CDR3 DNA reads TGTGCCAGCAACCGGGACAGTTCTAACTATGGCTACACCTTC. This sequence encodes CASNRDSSNYGYTF. Variable domain in full (rest from reference TRBV2 and TRBJ1-2): EPEVTQTPSHQVTQMGQEVILRCVPISNHLYFYWYRQILGQKVEFLVSFYNNEISEKSEIFDDQFSVERPDGSNFTLKIRSTKLEDSAMYFCASNRDSSNYGYTFGSGTRLTVV.

V gene TRBV19 combines with J gene TRBJ2-1, with TRBD2 matching 9 bases. The CDR3 runs 15 residues. Germline loops: CDR1 LNHDA, CDR2 SQIVND (reference sequence). Trimming at V came to 3 bases and at J to 6 bases, leaving 6 bases not matched to a gene. In nucleotides, the CDR3 is TGTGCCAGTAGTATTAGGAGCGGGGGGCCCAATGAGCAGTTCTTC. Its translation is CASSIRSGGPNEQFF.

The chain has TRBV2 and TRBJ1-5; D possibly corresponds to TRBD1 (6 bases). Looked up from germline, CDR1 is SNHLY and CDR2 is FYNNEI. V dropped 2 bases and J dropped 3 bases, with 11 bases sitting between them. There are 15 residues in the CDR3. This chain's CDR3 is CASSELGQSNQPQHF. CDR3 coding DNA: TGTGCCAGCAGTGAACTAGGACAGTCCAATCAGCCCCAGCATTTT.

The chain recombines TRBV10-3 with TRBJ2-7, with 8 bases matching TRBD2. V trimming: 3 bases; J trimming: 4 bases; junction bases outside the gene matches: 11. Looked up from germline, CDR1 is ENHRY and CDR2 is SYGVKD. The length of the CDR3 is 16 residues. For the CDR3, the DNA is TGTGCCATCAGTGATCAGGCTGTTGCGGGGGGATACGAGCAGTACTTC. Translating gives CAISDQAVAGGYEQYF.

The chain employs TRBV19 and TRBJ1-4; 7 bases map to TRBD1. Trimming took 4 bases from V and 4 from J; bases not matched to a gene: 6. This CDR3 contains 15 residues. Germline CDR1 reads LNHDA; CDR2 reads SQIVND (reference sequence). This chain's CDR3 is CASSTTGTVNEKLFF. The DNA of the CDR3 is TGTGCCAGTAGTACCACCGGGACAGTTAATGAAAAACTGTTTTTT.

The V and J genes are TRBV29-1 and TRBJ2-1, with 11 positions matching TRBD2. The CDR3 has 17 amino acids. Losses at the gene ends were 4 bases for V and 5 bases for J; bases not matched to a gene: 13. CDR1 and CDR2 (germline): SQVTM, ANQGSEA. The DNA for the CDR3 is TGCAGCGTTGCTTCACCTACACTAGCGGGGGAGAACAATGAGCAGTTCTTC. Encoded protein: CSVASPTLAGENNEQFF.

CDR3 sequence reads: CAISESNGFSGNTIYF. For the CDR3, the DNA is TGTGCCATCAGTGAGTCGAACGGTTTCTCTGGAAACACCATATATTTT. The genes are TRBV10-3 and TRBJ1-3; no definite D call. Germline V gene lookup returns CDR1 ENHRY and CDR2 SYGVKD. The CDR3 sequence is 16 residues long. V gave up 0 bases and J gave up 0 bases, with 9 bases separating them.

This clone has only a few counts. This chain links TRBV18 with TRBJ1-6; tentatively, D is TRBD1 (6 bases). V was shortened by 6 bases and J by 8 bases, with 23 bases between the two germline ends. The CDR3 covers 17 residues. Looked up from germline, CDR1 is KGHSH and CDR2 is LQKENI. The CDR3 spells CASSIRRNRDTYSPLHF. The CDR3 DNA reads TGTGCCAGCTCTATTCGCCGAAACCGGGACACGTATTCACCCCTCCACTTT.

The CDR3 loop reads CASRPDTTTNEKLFF. DNA for the CDR3: TGTGCCAGTAGGCCGGACACTACAACTAATGAAAAACTGTTTTTT. The rearrangement uses TRBV19 and TRBJ1-4, with D possibly matching TRBD1 (5 bases). Trimming removed 6 bases from V and 0 bases from J, with 11 bases in between. Germline V gene lookup returns CDR1 LNHDA and CDR2 SQIVND (reference sequence). The CDR3 is 15 residues long.

The chain has TRBV7-8 and TRBJ2-5; D call uncertain. CDR1 is SGHVS, CDR2 FQNEAQ, per germline. V lost 3 bases, J lost 1 base, and 6 bases lay in between. The CDR3 loop spans 13 amino acids. The CDR3 DNA is TGTGCCAGCAGCTTCGCAGGCCAAGAGACCCAGTACTTC. Its translation: CASSFAGQETQYF.

This clone was seen only once. The rearrangement joins TRBV5-3 to TRBJ1-5; D gene uncertain. TRBV5-3 is designated an ORF whose function remains uncertain. V dropped 4 bases and J dropped 2 bases, with 7 bases sitting between them. The CDR3 contains 13 residues. The CDR3 here is CARSPLGNQPQHF. CDR3 nucleotides: TGTGCCAGAAGCCCCCTCGGCAATCAGCCCCAGCATTTT.

This rearrangement joins TRBV30 to TRBJ2-7; TRBD1 matches at 11 bases. Germline V CDR1 and CDR2: GTSNPN, SVGIG (reference sequence). V was clipped by 5 bases and J by 2 bases; unmatched bases: 17. This CDR3 has 18 amino acids. In DNA, the CDR3 is TGTGCCTGGGGGGCGGACAGGGGGCTCGGAAGGTCTCCCTACGAGCAGTACTTC. Translated: CAWGADRGLGRSPYEQYF.

The CDR3, as DNA: TGTGCCAGAAGCTTTTCTTGGCGGGGGGCGGGTGAGCAGTTCTTC. Translating gives CARSFSWRGAGEQFF. The V gene is TRBV5-3, the J gene TRBJ2-1; 8 bases fit TRBD2. TRBV5-3 qualifies as an ORF whose function is uncertain. V lost 2 bases and J lost 9; bases outside the gene matches: 10. The CDR3 runs 15 residues.